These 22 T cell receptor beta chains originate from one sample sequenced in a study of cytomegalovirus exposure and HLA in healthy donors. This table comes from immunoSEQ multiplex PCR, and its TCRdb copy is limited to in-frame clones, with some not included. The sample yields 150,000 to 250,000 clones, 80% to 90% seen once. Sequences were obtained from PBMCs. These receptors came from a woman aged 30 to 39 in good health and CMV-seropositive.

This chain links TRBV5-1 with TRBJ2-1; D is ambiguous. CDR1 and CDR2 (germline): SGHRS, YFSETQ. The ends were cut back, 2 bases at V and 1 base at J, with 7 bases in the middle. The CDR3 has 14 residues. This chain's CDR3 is CASSFQTSYNEQFF. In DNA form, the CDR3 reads TGCGCCAGCAGCTTCCAGACTTCCTACAATGAGCAGTTCTTC.

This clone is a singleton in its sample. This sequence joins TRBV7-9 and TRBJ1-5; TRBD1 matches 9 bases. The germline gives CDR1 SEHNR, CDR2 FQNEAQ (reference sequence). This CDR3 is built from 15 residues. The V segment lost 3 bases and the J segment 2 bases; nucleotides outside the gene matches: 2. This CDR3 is CASSFGDRGNQPQHF. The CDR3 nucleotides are TGTGCCAGCAGCTTCGGGGACAGGGGCAATCAGCCCCAGCATTTT.

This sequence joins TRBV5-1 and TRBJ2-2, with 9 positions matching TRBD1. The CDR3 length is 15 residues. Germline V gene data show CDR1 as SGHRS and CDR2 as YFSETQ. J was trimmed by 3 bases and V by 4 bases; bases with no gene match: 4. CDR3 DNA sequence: TGCGCCAGCAGCCCCTGGACAGGGGACACCGGGGAGCTGTTTTTT. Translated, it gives CASSPWTGDTGELFF.

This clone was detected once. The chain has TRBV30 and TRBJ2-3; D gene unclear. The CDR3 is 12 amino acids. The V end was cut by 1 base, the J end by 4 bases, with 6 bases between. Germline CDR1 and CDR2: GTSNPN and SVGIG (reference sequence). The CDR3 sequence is CAWSENSDTQYF. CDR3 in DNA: TGTGCCTGGAGTGAGAACTCAGATACGCAGTATTTT.

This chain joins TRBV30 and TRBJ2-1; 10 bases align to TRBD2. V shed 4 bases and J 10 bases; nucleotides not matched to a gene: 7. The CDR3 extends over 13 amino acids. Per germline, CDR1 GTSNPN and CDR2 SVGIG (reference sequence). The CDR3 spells CAWTLAGVGEQFF. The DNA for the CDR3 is TGTGCCTGGACCCTAGCGGGAGTTGGGGAGCAGTTCTTC.

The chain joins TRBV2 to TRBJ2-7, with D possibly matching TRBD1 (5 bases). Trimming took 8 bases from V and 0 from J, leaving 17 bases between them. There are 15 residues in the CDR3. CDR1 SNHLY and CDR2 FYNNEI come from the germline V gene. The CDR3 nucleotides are TGTGCCAGCTATCCGACAGAAACAATCTCCTACGAGCAGTACTTC. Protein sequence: CASYPTETISYEQYF. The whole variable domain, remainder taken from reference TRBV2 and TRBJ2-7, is EPEVTQTPSHQVTQMGQEVILRCVPISNHLYFYWYRQILGQKVEFLVSFYNNEISEKSEIFDDQFSVERPDGSNFTLKIRSTKLEDSAMYFCASYPTETISYEQYFGPGTRLTVT.

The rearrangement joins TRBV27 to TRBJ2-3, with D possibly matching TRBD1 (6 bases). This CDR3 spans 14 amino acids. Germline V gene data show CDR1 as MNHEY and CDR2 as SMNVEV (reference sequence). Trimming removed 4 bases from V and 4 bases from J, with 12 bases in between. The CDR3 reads CASSSGAEADTQYF. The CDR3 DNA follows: TGTGCCAGCAGTTCAGGGGCTGAGGCAGATACGCAGTATTTT.

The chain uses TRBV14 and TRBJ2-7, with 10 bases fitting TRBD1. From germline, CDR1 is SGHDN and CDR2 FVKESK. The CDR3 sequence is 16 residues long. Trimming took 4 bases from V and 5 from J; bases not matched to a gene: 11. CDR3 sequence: CASSPRLGTGVNEQYF. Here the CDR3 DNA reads TGTGCCAGCAGCCCGAGGTTGGGGACAGGGGTCAACGAGCAGTACTTC.

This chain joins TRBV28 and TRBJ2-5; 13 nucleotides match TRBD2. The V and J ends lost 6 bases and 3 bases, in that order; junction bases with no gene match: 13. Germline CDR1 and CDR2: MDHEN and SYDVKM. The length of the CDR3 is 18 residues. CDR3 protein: CASRHRTSGRRVKETQYF. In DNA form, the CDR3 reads TGTGCCAGCAGACATCGGACTAGCGGGAGAAGAGTGAAAGAGACCCAGTACTTC.

The CDR3 coding sequence is TGTGCCTGGAGGGGGGGAGCGAACACCGGGGAGCTGTTTTTT. This translates into CAWRGGANTGELFF. The genes are TRBV30 and TRBJ2-2; a possible D gene is TRBD2 (6 bases). Per germline, CDR1 GTSNPN and CDR2 SVGIG (reference sequence). This CDR3 is built from 14 residues. Trimming left V 3 bases short and J 0 bases short, with 8 bases between.

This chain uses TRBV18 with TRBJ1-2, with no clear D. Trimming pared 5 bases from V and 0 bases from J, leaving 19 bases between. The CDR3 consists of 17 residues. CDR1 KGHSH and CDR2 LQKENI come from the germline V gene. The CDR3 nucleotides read TGTGCCAGCTCATCTACTCTGATGGAGGGCTCTAACTATGGCTACACCTTC. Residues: CASSSTLMEGSNYGYTF.

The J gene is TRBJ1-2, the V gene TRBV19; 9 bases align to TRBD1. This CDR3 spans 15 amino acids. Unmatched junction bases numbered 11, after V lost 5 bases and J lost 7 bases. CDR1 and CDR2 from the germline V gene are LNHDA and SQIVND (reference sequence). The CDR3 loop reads CASSLSGQGGSGYTF. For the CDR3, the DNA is TGTGCCAGTAGTCTCTCGGGACAGGGAGGGTCTGGCTACACCTTC.

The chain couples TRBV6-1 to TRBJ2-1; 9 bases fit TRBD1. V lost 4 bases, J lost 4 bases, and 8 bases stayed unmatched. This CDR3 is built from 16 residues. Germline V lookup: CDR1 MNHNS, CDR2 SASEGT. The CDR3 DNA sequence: TGTGCCAGCAGTGCCCGGACAGGGGTGCTGTACAATGAGCAGTTCTTC. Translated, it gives CASSARTGVLYNEQFF.

The CDR3 DNA reads TGTGCCAGCAGCTTAGCCAACGGACAGGGGCAGGGCTCCTACGAGCAGTACTTC. This translates into CASSLANGQGQGSYEQYF. The chain recombines TRBV11-2 with TRBJ2-7, with 9 bases that match TRBD1. Germline assignment: CDR1 SGHAT and CDR2 FQNNGV. V trimming: 1 base; J trimming: 0 bases; junction bases outside the gene matches: 10. This CDR3 is built from 18 residues.

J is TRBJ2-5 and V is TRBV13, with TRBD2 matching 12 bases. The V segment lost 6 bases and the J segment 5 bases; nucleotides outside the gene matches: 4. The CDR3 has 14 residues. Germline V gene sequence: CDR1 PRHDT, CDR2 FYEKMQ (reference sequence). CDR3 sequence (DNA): TGTGCCAGCAGGTCTACTAGCGGGGGGGAGACCCAGTACTTC. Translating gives CASRSTSGGETQYF.

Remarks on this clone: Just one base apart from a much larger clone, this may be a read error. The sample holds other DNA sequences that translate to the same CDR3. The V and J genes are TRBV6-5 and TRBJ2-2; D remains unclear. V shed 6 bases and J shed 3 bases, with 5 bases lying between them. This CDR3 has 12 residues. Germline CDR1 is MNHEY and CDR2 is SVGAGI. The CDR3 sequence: CASSRDTGELFF. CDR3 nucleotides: TGTGCCAGCAGCCGGGACACCGGGGAGCTGTTTTTT.

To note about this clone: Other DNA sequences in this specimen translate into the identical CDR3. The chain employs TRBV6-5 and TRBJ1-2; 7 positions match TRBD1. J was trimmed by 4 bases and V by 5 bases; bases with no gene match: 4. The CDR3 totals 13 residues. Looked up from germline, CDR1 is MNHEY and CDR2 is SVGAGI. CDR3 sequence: CASSRDRAYGYTF. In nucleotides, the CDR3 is TGTGCCAGCAGTCGGGACAGAGCCTATGGCTACACCTTC.

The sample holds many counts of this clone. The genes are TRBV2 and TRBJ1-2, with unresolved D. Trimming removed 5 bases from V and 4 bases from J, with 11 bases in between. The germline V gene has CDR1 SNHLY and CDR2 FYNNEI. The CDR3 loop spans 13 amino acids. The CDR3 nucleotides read TGTGCCAGCAGTTCGACGGGTCCCTATGGCTACACCTTC. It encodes CASSSTGPYGYTF.

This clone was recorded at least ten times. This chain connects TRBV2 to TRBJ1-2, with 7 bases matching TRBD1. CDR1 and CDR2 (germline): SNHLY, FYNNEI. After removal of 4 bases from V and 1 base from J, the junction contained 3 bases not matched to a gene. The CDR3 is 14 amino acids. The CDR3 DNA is TGTGCCAGCAGTGGACGACAGGGTAACTATGGCTACACCTTC. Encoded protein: CASSGRQGNYGYTF.

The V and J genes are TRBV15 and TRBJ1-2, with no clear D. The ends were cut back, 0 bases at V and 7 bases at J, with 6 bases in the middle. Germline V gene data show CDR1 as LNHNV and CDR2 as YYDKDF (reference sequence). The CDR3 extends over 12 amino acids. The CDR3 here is CATSRDQAGYTF. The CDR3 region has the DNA TGTGCCACCAGCAGAGATCAGGCTGGCTACACCTTC.

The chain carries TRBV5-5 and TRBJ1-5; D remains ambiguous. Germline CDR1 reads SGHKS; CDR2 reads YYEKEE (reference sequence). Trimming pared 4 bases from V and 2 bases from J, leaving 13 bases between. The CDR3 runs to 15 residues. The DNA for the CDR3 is TGTGCCAGCAGCCAACTTGGCACAGGCAATCAGCCCCAGCATTTT. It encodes CASSQLGTGNQPQHF.

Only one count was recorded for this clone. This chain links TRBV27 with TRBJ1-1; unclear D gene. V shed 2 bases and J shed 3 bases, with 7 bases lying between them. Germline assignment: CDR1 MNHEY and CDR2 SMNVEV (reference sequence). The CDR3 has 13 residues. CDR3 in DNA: TGTGCCAGCAGTTTAAAGCTGTACACTGAAGCTTTCTTT. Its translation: CASSLKLYTEAFF.